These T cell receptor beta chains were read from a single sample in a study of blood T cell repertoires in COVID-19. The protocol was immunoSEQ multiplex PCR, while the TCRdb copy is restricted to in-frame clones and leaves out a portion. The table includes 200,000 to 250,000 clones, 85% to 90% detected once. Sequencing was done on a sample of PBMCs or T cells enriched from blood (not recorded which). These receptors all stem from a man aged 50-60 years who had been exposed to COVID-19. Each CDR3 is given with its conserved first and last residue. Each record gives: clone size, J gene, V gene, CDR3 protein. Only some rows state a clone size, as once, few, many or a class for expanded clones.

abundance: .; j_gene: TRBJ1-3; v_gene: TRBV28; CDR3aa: CASSLGGGSGNTIYF
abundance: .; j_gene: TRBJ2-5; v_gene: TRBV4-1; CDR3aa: CASSQDPGETQYF
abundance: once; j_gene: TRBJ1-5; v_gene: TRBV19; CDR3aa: CASSIVTQGAWQPQHF
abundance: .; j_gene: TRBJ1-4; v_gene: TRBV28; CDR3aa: CASTPQTVGDEKLFF
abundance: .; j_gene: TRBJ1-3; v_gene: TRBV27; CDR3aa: CASRPRGGAVYSGNTIYF
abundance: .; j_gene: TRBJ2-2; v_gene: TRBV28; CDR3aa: CASSFPDTGELFF
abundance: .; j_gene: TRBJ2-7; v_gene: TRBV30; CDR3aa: CAWSDRVTYEQYF
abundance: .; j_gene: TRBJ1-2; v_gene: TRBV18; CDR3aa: CASSPGITRKYTF
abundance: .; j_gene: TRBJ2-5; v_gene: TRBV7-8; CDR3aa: CASSPGQPFQETQYF
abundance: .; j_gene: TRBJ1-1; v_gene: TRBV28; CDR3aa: CRTGGNTEAFF
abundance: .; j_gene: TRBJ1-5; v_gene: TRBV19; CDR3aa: CASNSGRGVDQPQHF
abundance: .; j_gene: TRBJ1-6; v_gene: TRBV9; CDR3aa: CASSAAGTGYSPLHF
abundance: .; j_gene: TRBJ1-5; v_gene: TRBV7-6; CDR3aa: CASSSGGWRNQPQHF
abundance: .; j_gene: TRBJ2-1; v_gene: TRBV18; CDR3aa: CASSKIAGGPEDEQFF
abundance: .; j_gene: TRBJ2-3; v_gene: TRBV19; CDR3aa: CASSIDRQDTDTQYF
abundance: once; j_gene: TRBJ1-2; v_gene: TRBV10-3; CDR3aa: CAISRENNYGYTF
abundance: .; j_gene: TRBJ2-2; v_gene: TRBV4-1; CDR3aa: CASSHPRGGTGELFF
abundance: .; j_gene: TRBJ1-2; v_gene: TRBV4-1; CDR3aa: CASSHSGTGAYGYTF
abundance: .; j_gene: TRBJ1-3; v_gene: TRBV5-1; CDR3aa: CASSRTQGTGNTIYF
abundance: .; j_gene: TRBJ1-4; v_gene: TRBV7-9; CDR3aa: CASSRGMDGKLFF
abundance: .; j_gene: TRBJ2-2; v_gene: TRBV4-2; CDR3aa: CASSQDLGATGELFF
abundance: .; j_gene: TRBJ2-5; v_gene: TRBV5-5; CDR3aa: CASSVTGGRETQYF
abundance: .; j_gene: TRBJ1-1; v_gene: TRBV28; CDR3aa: CASSLTREAFF
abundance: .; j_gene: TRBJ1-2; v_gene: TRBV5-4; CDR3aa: CASSNGLKDYGYTF
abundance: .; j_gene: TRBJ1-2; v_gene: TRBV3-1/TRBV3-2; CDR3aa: CASSQDGRQGVGYTF
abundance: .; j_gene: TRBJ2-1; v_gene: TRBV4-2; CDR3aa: CASSPGGGGSSYNEQFF
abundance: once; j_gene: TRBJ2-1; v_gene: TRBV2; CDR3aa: CASSGDRGSYNEQFF
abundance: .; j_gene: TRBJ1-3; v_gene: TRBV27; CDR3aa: CASSLSGELRNTIYF
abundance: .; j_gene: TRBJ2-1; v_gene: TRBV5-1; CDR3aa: CASSPGWSDEQFF
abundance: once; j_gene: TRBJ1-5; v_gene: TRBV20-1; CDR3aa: CSASRTQLPQHF
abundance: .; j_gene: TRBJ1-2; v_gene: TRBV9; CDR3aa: CASSALGQSRGYTF
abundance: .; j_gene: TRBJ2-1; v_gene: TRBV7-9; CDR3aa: CASSLALASSYNEQFF
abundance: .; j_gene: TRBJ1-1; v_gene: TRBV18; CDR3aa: CASSPGGAGNTEAFF
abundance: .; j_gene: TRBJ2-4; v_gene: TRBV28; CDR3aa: CASSLPLRDRGNIQYF
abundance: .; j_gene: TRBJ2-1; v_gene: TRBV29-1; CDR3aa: CSVENPDRVSYNEQFF
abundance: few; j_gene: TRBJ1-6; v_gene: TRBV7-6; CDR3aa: CASSFTGTDNSPLHF
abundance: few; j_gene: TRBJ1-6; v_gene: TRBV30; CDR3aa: CAGSHPLHF
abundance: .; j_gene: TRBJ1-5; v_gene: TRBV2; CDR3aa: CASSEGQGAVQPQHF
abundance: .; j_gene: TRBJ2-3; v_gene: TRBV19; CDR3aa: CASSILAGGPDTQYF
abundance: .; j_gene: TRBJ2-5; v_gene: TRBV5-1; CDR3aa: CASSFGGLAGAHYDKIKETQYF
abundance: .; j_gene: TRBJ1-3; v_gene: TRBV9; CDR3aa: CASSVRVGNTIYF
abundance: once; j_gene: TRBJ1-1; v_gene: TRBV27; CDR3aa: CASRQGGGNTEAFF
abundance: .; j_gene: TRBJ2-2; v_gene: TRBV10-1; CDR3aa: CASSEGVPGELFF
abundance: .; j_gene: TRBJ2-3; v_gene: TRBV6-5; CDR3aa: CASSYGLSGVQYF
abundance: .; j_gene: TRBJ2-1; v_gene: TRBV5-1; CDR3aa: CASSLAGVLTYGPYNEQFF
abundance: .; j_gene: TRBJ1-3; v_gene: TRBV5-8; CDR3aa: CASSSRGLSSGNTIYF
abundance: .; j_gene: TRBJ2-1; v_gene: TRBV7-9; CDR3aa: CASSSYTSGPENEQFF
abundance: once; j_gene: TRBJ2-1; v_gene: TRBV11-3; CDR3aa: CASSSTVDSYNEQFF
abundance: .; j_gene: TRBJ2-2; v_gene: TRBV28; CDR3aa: CASSSSGANTGELFF
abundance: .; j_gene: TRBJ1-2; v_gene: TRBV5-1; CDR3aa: CASSTSYGYTF
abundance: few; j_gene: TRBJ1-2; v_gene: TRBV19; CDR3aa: CASSIPGQSDYGYTF
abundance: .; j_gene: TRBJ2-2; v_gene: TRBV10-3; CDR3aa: CAISESGGANTGELFF
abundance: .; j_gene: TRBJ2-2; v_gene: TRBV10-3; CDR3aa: CAIRGTGYTGELFF
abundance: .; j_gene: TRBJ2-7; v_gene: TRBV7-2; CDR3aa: CASSLSRASGAYEQYF